This T cell receptor beta chain was profiled in a study of T cell changes during pregnancy in multiple sclerosis. The V segment lost 4 bases and the J segment 3 bases; nucleotides outside the gene matches: 0. Per the germline V gene, CDR1 is SGHRS and CDR2 is YFSETQ. The CDR3 consists of 12 residues. The table came from immunoSEQ multiplex PCR; TCRdb's copy has only in-frame clones and leaves some out. The sample has about 50,000 clones; around 90% are singletons. The receptor comes from a female donor with multiple sclerosis, enrolled in a pregnancy study. This chain uses TRBV5-1 with TRBJ2-5, with 7 positions matching TRBD1. The sequencing used CD4+ T cells from peripheral blood mononuclear cells, collected after pregnancy. The CDR3 here is CASSGTEETQYF. CDR3 nucleotides: TGCGCCAGCAGCGGGACAGAAGAGACCCAGTACTTC.